This T cell receptor (beta chain) comes out of a study of OX40 agonist ivuxolimab in advanced cancers. Study-wide findings and caveats: Expanded peripheral T cells had an undetermined antigen specificity.

Assay: immunoSEQ multiplex PCR; the TCRdb copy retains only in-frame clones and omits some. In the table there are approximately 74,000 clones, around 80% of which are singletons. The germline V gene has CDR1 SGHDT and CDR2 YYEEEE. This CDR3 has 14 amino acids. The V end was cut by 0 bases, the J end by 0 bases, with 6 bases between. On this clone itself: The antigen is undetermined.

The sequence derives from an adult with an advanced solid tumor such as melanoma, head and neck, liver or kidney cancer. This chain uses TRBV5-6 with TRBJ1-1, with D perhaps TRBD1 (6 bases). This sample comprised CD4+ or CD8+ T cells sorted from blood, obtained in a trial of the OX40 agonist ivuxolimab. CDR3 residues: CASSLGTVNTEAFF. The CDR3 DNA follows: TGTGCCAGCAGCTTGGGGACAGTGAACACTGAAGCTTTCTTT.